Below, 8 T cell receptor beta chains from the same sample are listed, as sequenced in a study of CD8 T cells in Susac syndrome. Random hexamers served to reverse transcribe roughly 0.45 to 1 ug RNA. Via MiXCR, TCRdb re-called the immunoSEQ multiplex PCR reads, giving one row per CDR3 protein. The data hold approximately 190,000 distinct CDR3 sequences, with more than 90% observed a single time. The material sequenced was CD4+ T cells from PBMCs. These receptor sequences come from a human donor with Susac syndrome.

V usage is TRBV15 and J usage is TRBJ1-5; possibly TRBD1 for D (6 bases). CDR3 length: 14 residues. From germline, CDR1 is LNHNV and CDR2 YYDKDF (reference sequence). Trimming removed 1 base from V and 2 bases from J, with 6 bases in between. CDR3 bases: TGTGCCACCAGCAGAGCAGGGGGCAATCAGCCCCAGCATTTT. Encoded protein: CATSRAGGNQPQHF.

Of note for this clonotype: Sequence at one end of the junction differs from germline and may be a read error. This chain uses TRBV7-2 with TRBJ2-3; D not certain. Germline CDR1 reads SGHTA; CDR2 reads FQGNSA. This CDR3 comprises 13 residues. As DNA, the CDR3 is TGTGCGAGCAACCCATTAAACACAGATACGCAGTATTTT. It encodes CASNPLNTDTQYF.

The chain has TRBV7-2 and TRBJ1-6; a possible D gene is TRBD1 (6 bases). V was shortened by 5 bases and J by 7 bases, with 15 bases between the two germline ends. The germline gives CDR1 SGHTA, CDR2 FQGNSA. This CDR3 is built from 15 residues. CDR3 sequence reads: CASSIQGFENSPLHF. CDR3 sequence (DNA): TGTGCCAGCAGCATACAGGGTTTTGAAAATTCACCCCTCCACTTT. The complete variable domain, with remaining parts taken from reference TRBV7-2 and TRBJ1-6, reads GAGVSQSPSNKVTEKGKDVELRCDPISGHTALYWYRQSLGQGLEFLIYFQGNSAPDKSGLPSDRFSAERTGGSVSTLTIQRTQQEDSAVYLCASSIQGFENSPLHFGNGTRLTVT.

This chain links TRBV10-2 with TRBJ2-5; TRBD1 might be the D (7 bases). Germline V gene data show CDR1 as WSHSY and CDR2 as SAAADI. The V end was cut by 8 bases, the J end by 7 bases, with 11 bases between. The CDR3 is made up of 11 amino acids. The CDR3, as DNA: TGCGCCAGCGTCCAGGGGGGGACCCAGTACTTC. Its protein product is CASVQGGTQYF.

This clonotype showed up just once. The chain combines TRBV6-2 or TRBV6-3 with TRBJ2-3; 8 bases agree with TRBD2. The germline CDR1 and CDR2 sequences are MNHEY and SVGEGT. Losses at the gene ends were 2 bases for V and 3 bases for J; bases not matched to a gene: 19. CDR3 length: 20 residues. For the CDR3, the DNA is TGTGCCAGCAGTTACCCCGGGACTAGGGTGTCCTACAGCGGGACAGATACGCAGTATTTT. It yields the protein CASSYPGTRVSYSGTDTQYF.

The J gene is TRBJ1-2, the V gene TRBV15; D is perhaps TRBD1 (5 bases). The CDR3 is 15 amino acids. CDR1 and CDR2 from the germline V gene are LNHNV and YYDKDF (reference sequence). Trimming took off 0 bases at V and 4 bases at J, with 12 bases between the two ends. This CDR3 reads CATSRDRDSPYGYTF. The CDR3, as DNA: TGTGCCACCAGCAGAGATCGTGACAGCCCCTATGGCTACACCTTC. The full variable domain, in which reference TRBV15 and TRBJ1-2 provide the parts outside the CDR3, is DAMVIQNPRYQVTQFGKPVTLSCSQTLNHNVMYWYQQKSSQAPKLLFHYYDKDFNNEADTPDNFQSRRPNTSFCFLDIRSPGLGDTAMYLCATSRDRDSPYGYTFGSGTRLTVV.

The gene calls are TRBV7-3 and TRBJ2-3; D perhaps matches TRBD2 (6 bases). Trimming pared 4 bases from V and 4 bases from J, leaving 15 bases between. CDR1 SGHTA and CDR2 FQGTGA come from the germline V gene. The CDR3 covers 15 residues. CDR3 in DNA: TGTGCCAGCAGCTCAAAGGCGGGGCCCCCAGATACGCAGTATTTT. This sequence encodes CASSSKAGPPDTQYF.

The chain joins TRBV28 to TRBJ2-7; no clear D. This CDR3 comprises 12 residues. CDR1 is MDHEN and CDR2 is SYDVKM in the germline V gene. Trimming left V 6 bases short and J 3 bases short, with 9 bases between. CDR3 nucleotides: TGTGCCAGCAGGGGTAGGCTCTACGAGCAGTACTTC. Translation gives CASRGRLYEQYF.